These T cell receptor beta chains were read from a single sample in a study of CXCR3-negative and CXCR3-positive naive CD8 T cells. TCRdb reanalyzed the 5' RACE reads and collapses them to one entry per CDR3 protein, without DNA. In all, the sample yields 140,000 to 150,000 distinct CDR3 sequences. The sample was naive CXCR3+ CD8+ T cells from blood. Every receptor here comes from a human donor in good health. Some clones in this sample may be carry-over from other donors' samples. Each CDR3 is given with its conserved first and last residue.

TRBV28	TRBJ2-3	CASSFPRTSGGLITDTQYF
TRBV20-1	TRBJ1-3	CSAPPADSSGNTIYF
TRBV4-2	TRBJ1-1	CASSQDPAGLNTEAFF
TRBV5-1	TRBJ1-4	CASSLGTTDEKLFF
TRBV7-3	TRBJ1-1	CASSLTRGPNTEAFF
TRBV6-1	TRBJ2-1	CASSEGGTGGVVANEQFF
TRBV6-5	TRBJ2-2	CASSPQAYTGELFF
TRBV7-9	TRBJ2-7	CASSKEGLSYEQYF
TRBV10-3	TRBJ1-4	CAIRGGTGGADEKLFF
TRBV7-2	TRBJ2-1	CASSTRSRLAGGNEQFF
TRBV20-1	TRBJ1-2	CSARGQDYGYTF
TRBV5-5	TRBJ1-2	CASSLLSYGYTF
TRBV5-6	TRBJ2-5	CASSYKLAGTQYF
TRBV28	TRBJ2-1	CASSLLSPSSYNEQFF
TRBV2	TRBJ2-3	CASSEGPGGGRSTDTQYF
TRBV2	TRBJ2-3	CASSVFEGLTDTQYF
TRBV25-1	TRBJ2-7	CASNSDRAVSEQYF
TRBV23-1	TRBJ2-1	CASSQLKGQGLRSSYNEQFF
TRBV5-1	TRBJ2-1	CASSQQYNEQFF
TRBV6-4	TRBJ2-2	CASSPGDNTGELFF
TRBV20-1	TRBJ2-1	CSARNLASSYNEQFF
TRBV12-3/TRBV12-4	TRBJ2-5	CASSFSTGLAEETQYF